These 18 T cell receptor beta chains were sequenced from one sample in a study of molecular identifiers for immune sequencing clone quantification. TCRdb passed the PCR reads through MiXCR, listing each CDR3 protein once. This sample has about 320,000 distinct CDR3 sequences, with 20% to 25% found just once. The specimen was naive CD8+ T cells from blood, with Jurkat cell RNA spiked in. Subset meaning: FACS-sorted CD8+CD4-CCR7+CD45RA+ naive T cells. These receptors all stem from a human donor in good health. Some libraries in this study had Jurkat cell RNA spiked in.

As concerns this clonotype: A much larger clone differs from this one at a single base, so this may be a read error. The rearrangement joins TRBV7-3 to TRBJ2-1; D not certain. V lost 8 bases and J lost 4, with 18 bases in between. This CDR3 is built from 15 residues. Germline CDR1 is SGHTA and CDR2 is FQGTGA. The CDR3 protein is CASGQDLADYNEQFF. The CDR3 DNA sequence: TGTGCCAGCGGCCAGGATCTGGCAGATTACAATGAGCAGTTCTTC. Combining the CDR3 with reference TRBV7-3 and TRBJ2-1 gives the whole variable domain GAGVSQTPSNKVTEKGKYVELRCDPISGHTALYWYRQSLGQGPEFLIYFQGTGAADDSGLPNDRFFAVRPEGSVSTLKIQRTERGDSAVYLCASGQDLADYNEQFFGPGTRLTVL.

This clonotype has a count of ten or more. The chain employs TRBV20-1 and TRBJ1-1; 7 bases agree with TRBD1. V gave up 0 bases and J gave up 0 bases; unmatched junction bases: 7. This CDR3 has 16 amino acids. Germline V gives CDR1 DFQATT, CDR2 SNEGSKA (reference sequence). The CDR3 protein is CSARENWDRLNTEAFF. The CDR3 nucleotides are TGCAGTGCTAGAGAGAACTGGGACAGATTGAACACTGAAGCTTTCTTT.

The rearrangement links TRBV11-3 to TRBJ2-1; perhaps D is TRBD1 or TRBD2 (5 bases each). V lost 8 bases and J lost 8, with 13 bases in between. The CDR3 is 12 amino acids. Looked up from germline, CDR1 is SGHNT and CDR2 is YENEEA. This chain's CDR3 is CASGGYDDEQFF. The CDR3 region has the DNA TGTGCCAGCGGGGGATATGACGATGAGCAGTTCTTC.

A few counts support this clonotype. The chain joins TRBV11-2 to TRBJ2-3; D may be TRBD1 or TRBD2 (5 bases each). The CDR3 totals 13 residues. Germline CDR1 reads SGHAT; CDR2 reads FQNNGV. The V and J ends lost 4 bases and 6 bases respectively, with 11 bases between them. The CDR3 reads CASSSGAADTQYF. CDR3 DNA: TGTGCCAGCAGCTCCGGGGCGGCTGATACGCAGTATTTT.

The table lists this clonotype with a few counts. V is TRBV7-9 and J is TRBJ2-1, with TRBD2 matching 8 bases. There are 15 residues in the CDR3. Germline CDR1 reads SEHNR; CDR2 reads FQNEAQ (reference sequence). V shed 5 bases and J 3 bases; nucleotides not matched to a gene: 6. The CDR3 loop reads CASSQLADNYNEQFF. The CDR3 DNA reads TGTGCCAGCAGCCAACTAGCGGACAACTACAATGAGCAGTTCTTC. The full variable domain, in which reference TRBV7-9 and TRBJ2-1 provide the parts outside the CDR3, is DTGVSQNPRHKITKRGQNVTFRCDPISEHNRLYWYRQTLGQGPEFLTYFQNEAQLEKSRLLSDRFSAERPKGSFSTLEIQRTEQGDSAMYLCASSQLADNYNEQFFGPGTRLTVL.

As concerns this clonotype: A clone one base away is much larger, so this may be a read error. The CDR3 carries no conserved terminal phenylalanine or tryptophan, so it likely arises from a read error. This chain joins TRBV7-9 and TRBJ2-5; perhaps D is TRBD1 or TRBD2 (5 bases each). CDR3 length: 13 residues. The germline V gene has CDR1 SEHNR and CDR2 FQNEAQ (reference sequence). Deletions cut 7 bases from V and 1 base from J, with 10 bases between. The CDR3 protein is CASTRDGQETQYS. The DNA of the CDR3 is TGTGCCAGCACCCGGGACGGCCAAGAGACCCAGTACTCC.

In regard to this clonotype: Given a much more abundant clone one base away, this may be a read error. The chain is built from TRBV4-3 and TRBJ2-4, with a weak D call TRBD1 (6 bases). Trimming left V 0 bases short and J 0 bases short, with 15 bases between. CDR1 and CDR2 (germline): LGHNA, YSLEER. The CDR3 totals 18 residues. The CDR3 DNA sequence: TGCGCCAGCAGCCAAGAAAGAAGTTTGACAGGAGCCAAAAACATTCAGTACTTC. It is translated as CASSQERSLTGAKNIQYF.

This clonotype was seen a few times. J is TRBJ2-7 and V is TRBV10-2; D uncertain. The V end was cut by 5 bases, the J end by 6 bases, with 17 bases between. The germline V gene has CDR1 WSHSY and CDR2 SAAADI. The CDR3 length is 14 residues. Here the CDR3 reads CASSNDRAIAEQYF. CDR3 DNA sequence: TGCGCCAGCAGTAATGACCGAGCCATCGCCGAGCAGTACTTC.

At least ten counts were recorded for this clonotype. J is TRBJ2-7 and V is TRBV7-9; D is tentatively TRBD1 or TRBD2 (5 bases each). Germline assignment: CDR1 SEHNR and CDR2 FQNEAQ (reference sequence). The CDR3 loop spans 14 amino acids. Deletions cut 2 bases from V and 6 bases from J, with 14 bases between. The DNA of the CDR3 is TGTGCCAGCAGCTTAAGCAGGCCGGGGCTCGAGCAGTACTTC. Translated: CASSLSRPGLEQYF.

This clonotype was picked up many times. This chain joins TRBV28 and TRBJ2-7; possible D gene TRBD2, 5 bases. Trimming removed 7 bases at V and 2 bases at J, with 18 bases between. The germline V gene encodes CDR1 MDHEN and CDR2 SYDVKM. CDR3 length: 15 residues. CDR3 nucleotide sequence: TGTGCCAGCAAGGGAGAACTGGGAGTCACCTACGAGCAGTACTTC. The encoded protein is CASKGELGVTYEQYF.

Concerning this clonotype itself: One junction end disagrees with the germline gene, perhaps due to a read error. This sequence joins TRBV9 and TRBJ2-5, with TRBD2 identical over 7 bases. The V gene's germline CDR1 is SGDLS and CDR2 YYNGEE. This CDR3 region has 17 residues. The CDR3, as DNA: TGTTCCAGCAGCGTCGGAGCGGGGATAGTGAACGGAGAGACCCAGTACTTC. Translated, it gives CSSSVGAGIVNGETQYF. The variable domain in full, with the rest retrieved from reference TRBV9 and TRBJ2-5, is DSGVTQTPKHLITATGQRVTLRCSPRSGDLSVYWYQQSLDQGLQFLIQYYNGEERAKGNILERFSAQQFPDLHSELNLSSLELGDSALYFCSSSVGAGIVNGETQYFGPGTRLLVL.

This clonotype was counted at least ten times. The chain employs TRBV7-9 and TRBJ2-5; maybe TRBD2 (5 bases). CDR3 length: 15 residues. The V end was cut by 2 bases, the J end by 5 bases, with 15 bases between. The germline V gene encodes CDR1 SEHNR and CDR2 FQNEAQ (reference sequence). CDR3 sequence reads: CASSLREGSEETQYF. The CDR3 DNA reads TGTGCCAGCAGCTTACGAGAGGGTTCGGAGGAGACCCAGTACTTC.

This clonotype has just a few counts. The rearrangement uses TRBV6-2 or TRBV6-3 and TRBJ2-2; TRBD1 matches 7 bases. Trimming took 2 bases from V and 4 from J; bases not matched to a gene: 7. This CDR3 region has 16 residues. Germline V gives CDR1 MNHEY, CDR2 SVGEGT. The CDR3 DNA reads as TGTGCCAGCAGTTACACCTCAGGGGGAAGCACCGGGGAGCTGTTTTTT. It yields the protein CASSYTSGGSTGELFF.

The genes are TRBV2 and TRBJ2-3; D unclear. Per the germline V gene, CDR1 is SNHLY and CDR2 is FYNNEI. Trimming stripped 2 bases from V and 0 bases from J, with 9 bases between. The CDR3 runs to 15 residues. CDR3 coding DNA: TGTGCCAGCAGTGAATGGGGAACCAGCACAGATACGCAGTATTTT. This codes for CASSEWGTSTDTQYF.

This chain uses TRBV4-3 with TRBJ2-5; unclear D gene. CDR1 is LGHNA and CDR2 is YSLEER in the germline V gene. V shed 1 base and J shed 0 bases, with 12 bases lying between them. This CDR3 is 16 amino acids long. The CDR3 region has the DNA TGCGCCAGCAGCCAAGGCTTTGACCGTTACCAAGAGACCCAGTACTTC. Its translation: CASSQGFDRYQETQYF.

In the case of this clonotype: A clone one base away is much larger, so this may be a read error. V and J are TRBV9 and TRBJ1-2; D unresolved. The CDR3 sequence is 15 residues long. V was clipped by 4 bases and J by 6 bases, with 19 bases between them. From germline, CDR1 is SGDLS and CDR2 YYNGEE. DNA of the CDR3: TGTGCCAGCAGCACAAACACGTACCCGTTACATGGCTACACCTTC. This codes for CASSTNTYPLHGYTF.

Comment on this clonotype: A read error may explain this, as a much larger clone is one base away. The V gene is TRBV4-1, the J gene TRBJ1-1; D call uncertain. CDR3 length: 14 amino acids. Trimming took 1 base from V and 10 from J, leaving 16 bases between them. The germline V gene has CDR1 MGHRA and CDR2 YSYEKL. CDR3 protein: CASSQGFGVAGAFF. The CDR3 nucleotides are TGCGCCAGCAGCCAAGGGTTTGGTGTCGCTGGAGCTTTCTTT.

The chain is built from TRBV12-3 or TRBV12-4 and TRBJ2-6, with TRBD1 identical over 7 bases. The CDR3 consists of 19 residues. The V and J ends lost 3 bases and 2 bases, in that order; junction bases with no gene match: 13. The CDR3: CASSFSRGTAKPGANVLTF. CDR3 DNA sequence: TGTGCCAGCAGTTTCTCGAGGGGGACAGCGAAGCCTGGGGCCAACGTCCTGACTTTC.